A single count supports the clone carrying this T cell receptor (beta chain). This sample stems from a study of blood T cell repertoires in COVID-19. Study details: COVID-19 samples, acute and convalescent, were from the United States, Italy and Spain. T cells, B-cell-depleted T cells, or PBMCs supplied cDNA or gDNA.

Germline CDR1 and CDR2: MNHNS and SASEGT. Trimming stripped 2 bases from V and 0 bases from J, with 11 bases between. The CDR3 covers 15 residues. Original processing notes: How many nucleated cells were present was estimated from reference gene primer amplification. Repertoires were generated with immunoSEQ multiplex PCR, while TCRdb's copy carries only in-frame clones and drops some. The D gene and trimming were derived from the DNA, and the V and J assignments and clone size from that table. This sample yields 150,000 to 200,000 clones, of which around 94% are seen a single time; 0.6% to 0.9% belongs to the top ten. Followed longitudinally, the Seattle patients had been enrolled during active infection.

The specimen was peripheral blood. V is TRBV6-1 and J is TRBJ2-7; D not certain. The clonotype originates from a man aged 25-40 years with COVID-19, enrolled during active disease. CDR3 sequence: CASSELGIGSYEQYF. In nucleotides, the CDR3 is TGTGCCAGCAGTGAATTGGGCATTGGCTCCTACGAGCAGTACTTC.